A single T cell receptor beta chain is shown here with its context. Its antigen is unidentified. This CDR3 is 15 amino acids long. Germline lookup yields CDR1 LNHDA and CDR2 SQIVND (reference sequence). Trimming took 5 bases from V and 4 from J, leaving 14 bases between them. Donors uniformly comprised healthy Caucasians. TCRdb redid the calling of the 5' RACE reads with MiXCR, one entry per CDR3 protein. The sample has around 200,000 distinct CDR3 sequences, around 10% seen once; the top ten hold about 5%. The data were obtained in a study of identical twins. Study conclusions and caveats: Reduced insertions were recorded for abundant cord blood beta clonotypes, with no such pattern in memory repertoires. Models came in too low on out-of-frame TCR alpha sharing in monozygotic twins.

The TCR was taken from a woman younger than 30 in good health. The material sequenced was memory (CD45RO+) T cells sorted from blood. V gene TRBV19 combines with J gene TRBJ2-2; D may correspond to TRBD1 or TRBD2 (5 bases each). CDR3 loop: CASSGGRRLTGELFF. CDR3 nucleotide sequence: TGTGCCAGTAGTGGGGGACGGAGGCTCACCGGGGAGCTGTTTTTT.